The 21 T cell receptor beta chains in this list originate from one sample, sequenced in a study of blood T cell repertoires in COVID-19. The method was immunoSEQ multiplex PCR; TCRdb's version includes in-frame clones alone and lacks a portion of them. The data contain about 480,000 clones, around 85% of them singletons. Sequencing used PBMCs or T cells enriched from blood (not recorded which). These receptors came from an older woman who had recovered from COVID-19.

This clone showed up just a few times. The rearrangement uses TRBV24-1 and TRBJ1-2, with a possible D match to TRBD1 (6 bases). Germline lookup yields CDR1 KGHDR and CDR2 SFDVKD. The CDR3 has 14 amino acids. V was shortened by 4 bases and J by 4 bases, with 12 bases between the two germline ends. As DNA, the CDR3 is TGTGCCACCAGTGAATCTACAGGGCCCTATGGCTACACCTTC. This gives the protein CATSESTGPYGYTF.

The chain uses TRBV2 and TRBJ2-7; 11 nucleotides agree with TRBD1. With 5 bases clipped from V and 3 bases from J, the junction kept 3 bases outside the gene matches. Per germline, CDR1 SNHLY and CDR2 FYNNEI. The CDR3 is 14 amino acids. The CDR3 DNA follows: TGTGCCAGCAGTCCGGGACAGGGGGACTACGAGCAGTACTTC. Translation: CASSPGQGDYEQYF.

The chain recombines TRBV5-6 with TRBJ1-2, with D perhaps matching TRBD1 (6 bases). Germline CDR1 is SGHDT and CDR2 is YYEEEE. Deletions cut 0 bases from V and 7 bases from J, with 13 bases between. This CDR3 comprises 14 residues. The DNA for the CDR3 is TGTGCCAGCAGCTTGGAATTCCCCAGGGGTGGCTACACCTTC. Its translation is CASSLEFPRGGYTF.

The V and J genes are TRBV5-6 and TRBJ2-7, with TRBD1 matching 7 bases. The V and J ends lost 1 base and 0 bases, in that order; junction bases with no gene match: 4. The CDR3 is 15 residues long. Germline V lookup: CDR1 SGHDT, CDR2 YYEEEE. The CDR3 DNA sequence: TGTGCCAGCAGCTTGCAGGGGGTTAGCTCCTACGAGCAGTACTTC. Translation: CASSLQGVSSYEQYF.

The chain employs TRBV19 and TRBJ2-2, with 9 bases that match TRBD2. J gave up 0 bases and V 4 bases, and 0 bases lay outside the gene matches. The CDR3 is made up of 15 amino acids. CDR1 is LNHDA and CDR2 is SQIVND in the germline V gene (reference sequence). CDR3 DNA: TGTGCCAGTAGTACTAGCGGGGCGAACACCGGGGAGCTGTTTTTT. Translating it yields CASSTSGANTGELFF.

This clone was observed a handful of times. The chain couples TRBV6-5 to TRBJ2-7; D is undetermined. V shed 6 bases and J shed 2 bases, with 11 bases lying between them. The CDR3 spans 13 residues. From germline, CDR1 is MNHEY and CDR2 SVGAGI. CDR3 in DNA: TGTGCCAGCAGGAGAGACAAGGCCTACGAGCAGTACTTC. This encodes CASRRDKAYEQYF.

This rearrangement joins TRBV7-6 to TRBJ2-5; 11 bases line up with TRBD1. From germline, CDR1 is SGHVS and CDR2 FNYEAQ. The CDR3 is 16 residues long. Unmatched junction bases numbered 9, after V lost 4 bases and J lost 5 bases. The CDR3 protein is CASSYLRDRGEETQYF. CDR3 in DNA: TGTGCCAGCAGCTACCTCCGGGACAGGGGGGAGGAGACCCAGTACTTC.

This chain uses TRBV6-1 with TRBJ2-3; TRBD2 is a possible D gene (7 bases). The CDR3 loop spans 16 amino acids. Germline V CDR1 and CDR2: MNHNS, SASEGT. V was cut by 3 bases and J by 4 bases, with 17 bases left in between. The chain's CDR3 is CASSDVRGGPPDTQYF. CDR3 sequence (DNA): TGTGCCAGCAGTGATGTTAGGGGGGGGCCACCAGATACGCAGTATTTT.

The genes are TRBV29-1 and TRBJ1-2; D perhaps matches TRBD1 (6 bases). Germline CDR1 reads SQVTM; CDR2 reads ANQGSEA. V was trimmed by 8 bases and J by 8 bases, leaving 15 bases between them. This CDR3 is built from 11 residues. The DNA of the CDR3 is TGCAGCACGCGGGGGCTGCGGGGCTACACCTTC. Its translation is CSTRGLRGYTF.

V is TRBV19 and J is TRBJ1-1, with D possibly TRBD1 on 6 matching bases. V was shortened by 1 base and J by 3 bases, with 12 bases between the two germline ends. There are 15 residues in the CDR3. Germline values: CDR1 LNHDA, CDR2 SQIVND (reference sequence). DNA of the CDR3: TGTGCCAGTAGTATAGGGGGGCGCGGGTACACTGAAGCTTTCTTT. As protein: CASSIGGRGYTEAFF.

The gene calls are TRBV11-2 and TRBJ2-1, with unresolved D. CDR1 SGHAT and CDR2 FQNNGV come from the germline V gene. Deletions cut 5 bases from V and 4 bases from J, with 12 bases between. This CDR3 has 14 amino acids. The CDR3 spells CASSPWATYNEQFF. The CDR3 DNA reads TGTGCCAGCAGCCCCTGGGCTACTTACAATGAGCAGTTCTTC. The variable domain in full, with the rest retrieved from reference TRBV11-2 and TRBJ2-1, is EAGVAQSPRYKIIEKRQSVAFWCNPISGHATLYWYQQILGQGPKLLIQFQNNGVVDDSQLPKDRFSAERLKGVDSTLKIQPAKLEDSAVYLCASSPWATYNEQFFGPGTRLTVL.

V and J are TRBV5-4 and TRBJ2-3; D not resolved. CDR1 is SGHNT and CDR2 is YYREEE in the germline V gene (reference sequence). The CDR3 runs 15 residues. The ends were cut back, 0 bases at V and 0 bases at J, with 8 bases in the middle. DNA of the CDR3: TGTGCCAGCAGCTTGGGCCCGACTAGCACAGATACGCAGTATTTT. Translated, it gives CASSLGPTSTDTQYF.

V usage is TRBV19 and J usage is TRBJ1-1; 8 bases fit TRBD1. V lost 10 bases to trimming and J lost 5 bases; unmatched junction nucleotides: 9. Germline CDR1 reads LNHDA; CDR2 reads SQIVND (reference sequence). CDR3 length equals 13 residues. The CDR3 region has the DNA TGTGCCACCAGAGACAGGGGTGCGACTGAAGCTTTCTTT. It yields the protein CATRDRGATEAFF.

The J gene is TRBJ1-1, the V gene TRBV3-1 (or the pseudogene TRBV3-2); no clear D gene. Trimming took 1 base from V and 10 from J, leaving 7 bases between them. The CDR3 contains 11 residues. The germline V gene has CDR1 LGHDT and CDR2 YNNKEL (reference sequence). The CDR3 region has the DNA TGTGCCAGCAGCCAAGTGGGAGTAGCTTTCTTT. It is translated as CASSQVGVAFF.

The gene calls are TRBV5-6 and TRBJ2-7; the D is unclear. V lost 4 bases and J 2 bases, leaving 10 bases between the germline ends. Germline V CDR1 and CDR2: SGHDT, YYEEEE. The CDR3 is made up of 13 amino acids. CDR3 loop: CASSPWSAYEQYF. CDR3 sequence (DNA): TGTGCCAGCAGCCCCTGGAGCGCCTACGAGCAGTACTTC.

The J gene is TRBJ2-7, the V gene TRBV6-2 or TRBV6-3, with 7 bases aligning to TRBD2. V was pared by 2 bases and J by 3 bases, with 4 bases of the junction left unmatched. Germline V gene sequence: CDR1 MNHEY, CDR2 SVGEGT. CDR3 length equals 14 residues. The DNA for the CDR3 is TGTGCCAGCAGTTACCGGCTAGCGGACTACGAGCAGTACGTC. As protein: CASSYRLADYEQYV.

This chain connects TRBV15 to TRBJ2-1; 8 bases line up with TRBD2. The V gene end was trimmed by 0 bases and the J gene end by 4 bases; junction bases not matched to a gene: 5. Germline CDR1 is LNHNV and CDR2 is YYDKDF (reference sequence). This CDR3 is built from 16 residues. CDR3 bases: TGTGCCACCAGCAGAGATGGTAGCGGGGCTTACAATGAGCAGTTCTTC. It codes for CATSRDGSGAYNEQFF.

The chain combines TRBV30 with TRBJ2-3; TRBD1 matches 7 bases. This CDR3 spans 13 amino acids. Germline loops: CDR1 GTSNPN, CDR2 SVGIG (reference sequence). V was pared by 6 bases and J by 1 base, with 4 bases of the junction left unmatched. CDR3 protein: CACLDRGTDTQYF. The CDR3 DNA reads TGTGCCTGCCTCGACAGGGGCACAGATACGCAGTATTTT. The full variable domain, with the rest looked up from reference TRBV30 and TRBJ2-3, is SQTIHQWPATLVQPVGSPLSLECTVEGTSNPNLYWYRQAAGRGLQLLFYSVGIGQISSEVPQNLSASRPQDRQFILSSKKLLLSDSGFYLCACLDRGTDTQYFGPGTRLTVL.

This clone was detected once. J is TRBJ1-3 and V is TRBV9; 8 nucleotides match TRBD1. The V gene's germline CDR1 is SGDLS and CDR2 YYNGEE. V shed 4 bases and J 4 bases; nucleotides not matched to a gene: 10. The CDR3 spans 16 residues. The DNA for the CDR3 is TGTGCCAGCAGCTCAGGACAGGGAAGACTCGGAAACACCATATATTTT. As protein: CASSSGQGRLGNTIYF.

This chain connects TRBV27 to TRBJ2-2; 8 bases are a match to TRBD1. V dropped 5 bases and J dropped 4; count of bases not matched to a gene: 6. The length of the CDR3 is 15 residues. CDR1 is MNHEY, CDR2 SMNVEV, per germline (reference sequence). The DNA for the CDR3 is TGTGCCAGCAGTAGAGGACAGGGAGGCACCGGGGAGCTGTTTTTT. This sequence encodes CASSRGQGGTGELFF.

This clone has only one observation. The chain links TRBV10-3 to TRBJ2-7, with 8 bases matching TRBD1. The V and J ends lost 9 bases and 2 bases, in that order; junction bases with no gene match: 0. CDR1 is ENHRY, CDR2 SYGVKD, per germline. CDR3 length equals 11 residues. CDR3 loop: CAMGQAYEQYF. As DNA, the CDR3 is TGTGCCATGGGACAGGCCTACGAGCAGTACTTC.